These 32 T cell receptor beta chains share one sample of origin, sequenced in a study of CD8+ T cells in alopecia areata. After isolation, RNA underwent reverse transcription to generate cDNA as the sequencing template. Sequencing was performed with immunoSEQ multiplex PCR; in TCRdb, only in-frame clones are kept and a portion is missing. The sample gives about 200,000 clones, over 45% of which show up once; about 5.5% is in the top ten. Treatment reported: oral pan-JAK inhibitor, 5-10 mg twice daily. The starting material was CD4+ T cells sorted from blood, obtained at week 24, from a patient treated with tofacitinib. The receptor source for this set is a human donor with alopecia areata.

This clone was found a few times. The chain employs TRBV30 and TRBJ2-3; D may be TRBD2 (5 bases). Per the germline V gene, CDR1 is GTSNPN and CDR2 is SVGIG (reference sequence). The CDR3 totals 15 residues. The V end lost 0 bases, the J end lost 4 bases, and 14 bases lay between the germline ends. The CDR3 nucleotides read TGTGCCTGGAGTGTAGGTTCTAGCTTCCCAGATACGCAGTATTTT. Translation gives CAWSVGSSFPDTQYF.

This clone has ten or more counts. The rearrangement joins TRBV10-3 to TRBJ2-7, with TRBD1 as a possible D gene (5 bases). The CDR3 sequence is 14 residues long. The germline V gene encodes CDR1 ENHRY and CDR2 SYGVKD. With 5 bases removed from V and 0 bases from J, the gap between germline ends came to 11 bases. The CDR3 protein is CAISKTDSSYEQYF. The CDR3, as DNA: TGTGCCATCAGTAAGACAGATAGCTCCTACGAGCAGTACTTC.

CDR3 sequence: CASGTGVGYTF. CDR3 DNA sequence: TGTGCCAGCGGGACAGGGGTCGGCTACACCTTC. The J gene is TRBJ1-2, the V gene TRBV25-1; 10 bases fit TRBD1. CDR3 size: 11 residues. V lost 8 bases and J lost 8; bases outside the gene matches: 2. The germline gives CDR1 MGHDK, CDR2 SYGVNS.

CDR3 DNA sequence: TGTGCCAGCAGCTACCGCAGGGTTCGGGAGCTGTTTTTT. Amino acid sequence: CASSYRRVRELFF. The rearrangement joins TRBV5-6 to TRBJ2-2; a possible D gene is TRBD1 (5 bases). The germline V gene encodes CDR1 SGHDT and CDR2 YYEEEE. Trimming shortened V by 3 bases and J by 9 bases, and 12 bases separated the two germline ends. The CDR3 contains 13 residues. Drawing the rest from reference TRBV5-6 and TRBJ2-2, the complete variable domain is DAGVTQSPTHLIKTRGQQVTLRCSPKSGHDTVSWYQQALGQGPQFIFQYYEEEERQRGNFPDRFSGHQFPNYSSELNVNALLLGDSALYLCASSYRRVRELFFGEGSRLTVL.

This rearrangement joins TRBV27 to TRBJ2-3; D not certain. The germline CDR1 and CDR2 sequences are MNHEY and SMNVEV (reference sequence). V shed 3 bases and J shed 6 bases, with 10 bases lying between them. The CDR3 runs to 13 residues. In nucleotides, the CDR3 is TGTGCCAGCAGTTTCACCAACGACGATACGCAGTATTTT. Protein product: CASSFTNDDTQYF.

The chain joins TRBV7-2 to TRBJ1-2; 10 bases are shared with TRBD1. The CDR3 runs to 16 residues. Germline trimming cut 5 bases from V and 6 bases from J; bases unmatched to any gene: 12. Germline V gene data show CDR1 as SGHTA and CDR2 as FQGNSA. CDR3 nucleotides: TGTGCCAGCAGCAAAAGACAGGGGGCCCACCTCAATGGCTACACCTTC. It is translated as CASSKRQGAHLNGYTF.

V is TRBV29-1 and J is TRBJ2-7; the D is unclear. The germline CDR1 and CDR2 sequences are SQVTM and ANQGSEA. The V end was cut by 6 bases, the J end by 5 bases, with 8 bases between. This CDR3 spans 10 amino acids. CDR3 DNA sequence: TGCAGCGTCAAGACCCACGAGCAGTACTTC. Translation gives CSVKTHEQYF.

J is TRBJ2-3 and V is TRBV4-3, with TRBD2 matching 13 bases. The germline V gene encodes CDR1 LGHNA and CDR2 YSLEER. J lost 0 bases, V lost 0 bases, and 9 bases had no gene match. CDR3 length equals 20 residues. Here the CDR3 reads CASSQDLGLAGRTSTDTQYF. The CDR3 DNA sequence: TGCGCCAGCAGCCAAGATTTGGGACTAGCGGGAAGAACTAGCACAGATACGCAGTATTTT.

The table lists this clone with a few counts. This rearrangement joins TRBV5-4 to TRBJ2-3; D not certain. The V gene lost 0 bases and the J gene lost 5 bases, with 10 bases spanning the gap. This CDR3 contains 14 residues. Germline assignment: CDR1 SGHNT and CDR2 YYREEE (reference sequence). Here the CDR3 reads CASSLEGFRDTQYF. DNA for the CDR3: TGTGCCAGCAGCTTGGAGGGATTCAGAGATACGCAGTATTTT.

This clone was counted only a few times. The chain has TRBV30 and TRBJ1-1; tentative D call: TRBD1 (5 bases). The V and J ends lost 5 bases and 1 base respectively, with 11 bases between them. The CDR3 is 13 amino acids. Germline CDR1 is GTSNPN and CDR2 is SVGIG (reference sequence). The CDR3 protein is CAWRDGRNTEAFF. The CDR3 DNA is TGTGCCTGGCGGGACGGAAGGAACACTGAAGCTTTCTTT.

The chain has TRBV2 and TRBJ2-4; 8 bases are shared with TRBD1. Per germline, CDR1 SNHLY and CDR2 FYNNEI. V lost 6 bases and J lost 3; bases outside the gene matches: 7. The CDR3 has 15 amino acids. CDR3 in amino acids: CASSSDRVGKNIQYF. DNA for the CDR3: TGTGCCAGCAGCTCGGACAGGGTGGGCAAAAACATTCAGTACTTC.

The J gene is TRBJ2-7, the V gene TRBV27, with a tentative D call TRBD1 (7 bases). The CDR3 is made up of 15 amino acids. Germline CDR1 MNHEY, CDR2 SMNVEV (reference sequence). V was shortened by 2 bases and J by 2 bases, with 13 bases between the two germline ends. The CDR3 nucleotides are TGTGCCAGCAGTTTAACCGCGGGACAGACCTACGAGCAGTACTTC. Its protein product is CASSLTAGQTYEQYF.

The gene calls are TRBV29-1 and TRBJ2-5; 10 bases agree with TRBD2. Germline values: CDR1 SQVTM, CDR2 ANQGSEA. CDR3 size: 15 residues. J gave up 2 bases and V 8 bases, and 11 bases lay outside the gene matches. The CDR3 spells CSTSPSGGFQETQYF. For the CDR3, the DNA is TGCAGCACAAGCCCTAGCGGGGGATTTCAAGAGACCCAGTACTTC.

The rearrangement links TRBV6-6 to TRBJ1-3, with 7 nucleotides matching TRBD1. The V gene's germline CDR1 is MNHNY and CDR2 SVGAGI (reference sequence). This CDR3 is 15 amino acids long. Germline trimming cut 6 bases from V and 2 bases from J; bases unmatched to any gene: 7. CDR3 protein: CASRRTTGAGNTIYF. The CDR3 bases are TGTGCCAGCAGGCGGACAACAGGGGCTGGAAACACCATATATTTT.

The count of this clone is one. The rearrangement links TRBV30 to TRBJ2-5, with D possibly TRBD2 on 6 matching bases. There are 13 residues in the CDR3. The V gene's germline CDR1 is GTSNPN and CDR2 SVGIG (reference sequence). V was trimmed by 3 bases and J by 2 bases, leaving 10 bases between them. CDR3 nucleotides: TGTGCCTGGAGCTGGACTACTCAAGAGACCCAGTACTTC. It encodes CAWSWTTQETQYF.

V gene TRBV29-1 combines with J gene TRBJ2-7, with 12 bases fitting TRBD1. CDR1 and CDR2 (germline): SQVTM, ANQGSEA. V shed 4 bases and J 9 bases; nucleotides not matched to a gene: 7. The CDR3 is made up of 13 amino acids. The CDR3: CSVVPGQGAGQYF. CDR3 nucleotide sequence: TGCAGCGTTGTACCGGGACAGGGGGCAGGGCAGTACTTC.

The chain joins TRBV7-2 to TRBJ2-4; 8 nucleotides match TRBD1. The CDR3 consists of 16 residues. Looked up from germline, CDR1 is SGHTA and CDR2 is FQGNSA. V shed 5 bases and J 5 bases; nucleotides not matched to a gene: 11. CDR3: CASSTGQGRWENIQYF. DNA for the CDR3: TGTGCCAGCAGCACTGGACAGGGAAGGTGGGAAAACATTCAGTACTTC.

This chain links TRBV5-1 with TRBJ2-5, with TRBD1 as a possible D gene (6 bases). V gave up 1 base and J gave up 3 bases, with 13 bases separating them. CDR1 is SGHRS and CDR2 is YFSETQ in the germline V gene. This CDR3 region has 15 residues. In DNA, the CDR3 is TGCGCCAGCAGCTTGCGGCAGGGGCGAGAAGAGACCCAGTACTTC. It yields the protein CASSLRQGREETQYF.

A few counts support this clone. This chain's CDR3 is CAISEGREGNQPQHF. The CDR3 nucleotides are TGTGCCATCAGTGAGGGCAGGGAGGGCAATCAGCCCCAGCATTTT. The chain recombines TRBV10-3 with TRBJ1-5, with a possible D match to TRBD1 (5 bases). V lost 2 bases to trimming and J lost 2 bases, with 10 bases between them. Germline loops: CDR1 ENHRY, CDR2 SYGVKD. The CDR3 totals 15 residues.

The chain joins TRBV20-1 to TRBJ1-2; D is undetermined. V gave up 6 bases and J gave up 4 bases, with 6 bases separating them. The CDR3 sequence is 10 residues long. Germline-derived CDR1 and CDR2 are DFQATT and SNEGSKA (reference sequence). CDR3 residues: CSAGVYGYTF. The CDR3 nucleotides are TGCAGTGCAGGCGTCTATGGCTACACCTTC.

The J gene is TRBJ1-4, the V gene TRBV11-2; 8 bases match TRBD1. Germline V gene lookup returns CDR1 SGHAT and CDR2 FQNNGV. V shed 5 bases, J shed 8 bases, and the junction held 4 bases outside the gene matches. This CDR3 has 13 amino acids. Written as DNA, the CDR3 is TGTGCCAGCAGCGCAGACAGGGGCGAAAAACTGTTTTTT. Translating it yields CASSADRGEKLFF. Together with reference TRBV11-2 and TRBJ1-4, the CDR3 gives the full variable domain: EAGVAQSPRYKIIEKRQSVAFWCNPISGHATLYWYQQILGQGPKLLIQFQNNGVVDDSQLPKDRFSAERLKGVDSTLKIQPAKLEDSAVYLCASSADRGEKLFFGSGTQLSVL.

For the CDR3, the DNA is TGTGCCAGCAGCTTCCGGGGAGCTAGCACAGATACGCAGTATTTT. Translation gives CASSFRGASTDTQYF. The chain is built from TRBV7-2 and TRBJ2-3; possible D gene TRBD2, 5 bases. The CDR3 sequence is 15 residues long. Germline V gene sequence: CDR1 SGHTA, CDR2 FQGNSA. V was pared by 3 bases and J by 0 bases, with 10 bases between.

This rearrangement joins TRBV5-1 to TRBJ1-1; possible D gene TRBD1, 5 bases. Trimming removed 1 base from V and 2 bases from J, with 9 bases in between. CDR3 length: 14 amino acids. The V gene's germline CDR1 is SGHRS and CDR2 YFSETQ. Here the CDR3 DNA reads TGCGCCAGCAGCTTGCAAGACAGTAACACTGAAGCTTTCTTT. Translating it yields CASSLQDSNTEAFF.

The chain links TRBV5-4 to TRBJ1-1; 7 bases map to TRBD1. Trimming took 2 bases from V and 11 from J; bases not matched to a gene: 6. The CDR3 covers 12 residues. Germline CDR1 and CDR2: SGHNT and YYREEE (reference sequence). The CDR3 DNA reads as TGTGCCAGCAGCTTTGAAGGGGGCGGGGCTTTCTTT. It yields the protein CASSFEGGGAFF. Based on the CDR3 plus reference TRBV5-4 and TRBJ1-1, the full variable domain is ETGVTQSPTHLIKTRGQQVTLRCSSQSGHNTVSWYQQALGQGPQFIFQYYREEENGRGNFPPRFSGLQFPNYSSELNVNALELDDSALYLCASSFEGGGAFFGQGTRLTVV.

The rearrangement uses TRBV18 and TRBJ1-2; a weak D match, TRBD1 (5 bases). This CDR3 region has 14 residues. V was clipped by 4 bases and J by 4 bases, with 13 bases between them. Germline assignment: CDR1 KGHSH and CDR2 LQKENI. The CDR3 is CASSLLRDLYGYTF. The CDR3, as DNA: TGTGCCAGCTCACTCCTCAGGGACCTCTATGGCTACACCTTC.

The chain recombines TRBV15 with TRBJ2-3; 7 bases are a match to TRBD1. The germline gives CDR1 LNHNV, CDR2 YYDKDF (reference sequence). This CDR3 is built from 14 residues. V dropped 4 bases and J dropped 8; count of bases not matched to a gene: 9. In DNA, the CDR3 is TGTGCCACCAGCATTCGACAGGGAAAGGGTACGCAGTATTTT. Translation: CATSIRQGKGTQYF.

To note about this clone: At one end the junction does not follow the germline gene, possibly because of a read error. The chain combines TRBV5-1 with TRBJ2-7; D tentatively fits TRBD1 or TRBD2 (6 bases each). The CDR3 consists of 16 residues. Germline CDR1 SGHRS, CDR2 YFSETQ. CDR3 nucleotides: TGCGCCAGCAGTTTGGATGGGAGGACAGACCTATACGAGCAGTACTTC. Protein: CASSLDGRTDLYEQYF.

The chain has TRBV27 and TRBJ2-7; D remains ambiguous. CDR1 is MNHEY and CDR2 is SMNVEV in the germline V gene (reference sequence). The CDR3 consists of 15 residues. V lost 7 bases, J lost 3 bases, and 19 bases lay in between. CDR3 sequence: CASTRSLSKCYEQYF. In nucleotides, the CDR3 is TGTGCCAGCACCCGAAGCTTATCAAAGTGCTACGAGCAGTACTTC.

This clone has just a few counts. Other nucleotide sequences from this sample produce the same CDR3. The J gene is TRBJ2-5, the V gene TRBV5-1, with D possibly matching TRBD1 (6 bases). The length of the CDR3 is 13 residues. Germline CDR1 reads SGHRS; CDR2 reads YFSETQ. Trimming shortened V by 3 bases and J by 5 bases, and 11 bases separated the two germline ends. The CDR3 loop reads CASSSGGEETQYF. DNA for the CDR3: TGCGCCAGCAGCTCTGGGGGCGAGGAGACCCAGTACTTC. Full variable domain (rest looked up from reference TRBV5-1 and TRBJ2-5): KAGVTQTPRYLIKTRGQQVTLSCSPISGHRSVSWYQQTPGQGLQFLFEYFSETQRNKGNFPGRFSGRQFSNSRSEMNVSTLELGDSALYLCASSSGGEETQYFGPGTRLLVL.

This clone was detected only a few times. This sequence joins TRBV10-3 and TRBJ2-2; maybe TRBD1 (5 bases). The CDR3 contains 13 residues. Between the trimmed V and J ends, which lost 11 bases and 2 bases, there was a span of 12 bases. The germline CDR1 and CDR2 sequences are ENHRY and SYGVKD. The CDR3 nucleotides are TGTGCCGCCCGGACAATAAACACCGGGGAGCTGTTTTTT. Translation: CAARTINTGELFF.

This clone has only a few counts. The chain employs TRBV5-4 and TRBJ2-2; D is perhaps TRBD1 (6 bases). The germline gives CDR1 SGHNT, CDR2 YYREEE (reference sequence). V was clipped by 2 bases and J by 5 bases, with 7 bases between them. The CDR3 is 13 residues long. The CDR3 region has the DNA TGTGCCAGCAGCTTACAGGGAACCGGGGAGCTGTTTTTT. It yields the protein CASSLQGTGELFF.

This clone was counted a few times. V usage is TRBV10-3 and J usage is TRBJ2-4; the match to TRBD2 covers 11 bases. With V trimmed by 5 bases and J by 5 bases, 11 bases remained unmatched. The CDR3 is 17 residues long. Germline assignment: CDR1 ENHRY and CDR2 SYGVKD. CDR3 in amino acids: CAISQYSGGAGQNIQYF. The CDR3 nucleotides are TGTGCCATCAGTCAATATAGCGGGGGGGCCGGGCAAAACATTCAGTACTTC.